The T cell receptor beta chain under discussion was sequenced for a study of blood T cell repertoires in COVID-19. Whole-study context: Italy, Spain and the United States were the sources of the convalescent and acute COVID-19 samples. T cells, B-cell-depleted T cells, or PBMCs supplied cDNA or gDNA.

How the authors handled the data: Scientists estimated how many nucleated cells there were by amplifying reference gene primers. Sequencing was performed with immunoSEQ multiplex PCR; in TCRdb, only in-frame clones are kept and a portion is missing. V and J calls and clone size are copied from that table; D and trimming were computed from the DNA. Of 150,000 to 200,000 clones in the sample, approximately 90% are singletons; the top ten hold 5% to 6.5%. Germline lookup yields CDR1 KGHDR and CDR2 SFDVKD. This CDR3 spans 14 amino acids. Trimming left V 8 bases short and J 1 base short, with 11 bases between.

This receptor was obtained from a man in his forties with active or convalescent COVID-19. V is TRBV24-1 and J is TRBJ1-5, with D perhaps TRBD1 (6 bases). The sequenced material came from peripheral blood. CDR3: CATTGHASNQPQHF. In DNA form, the CDR3 reads TGTGCCACCACGGGACACGCCAGCAATCAGCCCCAGCATTTT.